Listed here are 27 T cell receptor beta chains from one sample, sequenced in a study of shared clonotypes between healthy human individuals. Only in-frame clones appear in the TCRdb table, and some are missing; sequencing was by immunoSEQ multiplex PCR. The repertoire includes approximately 720,000 clones, 55% to 75% of them detected once, and around 2% sits in the top ten. Input material: memory CD4+ T cells sorted from blood. The subset: CD45RA-negative fraction. These receptors all come from a woman aged 25 to 39 in good health.

The rearrangement uses TRBV30 and TRBJ1-2, with D possibly being TRBD1 (6 bases). The CDR3 has 15 amino acids. Germline V gene lookup returns CDR1 GTSNPN and CDR2 SVGIG (reference sequence). Trimming removed 4 bases at V and 1 base at J, with 16 bases between. This CDR3 is CAWTQKRGINYGYTF. The CDR3 nucleotides read TGTGCCTGGACTCAAAAAAGGGGGATTAACTATGGCTACACCTTC.

The chain combines TRBV25-1 with TRBJ1-4; a weak D match, TRBD1 (5 bases). Trimming removed 1 base at V and 8 bases at J, with 17 bases between. Germline V gives CDR1 MGHDK, CDR2 SYGVNS. CDR3 length: 16 residues. Written as DNA, the CDR3 is TGTGCCAGCAGTGAATCTTGGGGCAGGAAGGGCGAAAAACTGTTTTTT. Amino acids: CASSESWGRKGEKLFF.

The rearrangement joins TRBV4-1 to TRBJ2-7; possible D gene TRBD1, 6 bases. The CDR3 runs to 16 residues. CDR1 is MGHRA and CDR2 is YSYEKL in the germline V gene. V lost 4 bases and J 2 bases, leaving 18 bases between the germline ends. DNA of the CDR3: TGCGCCAGCAGCCGACAAACAGGGCTGATAACCTACGAGCAGTACTTC. Encoded protein: CASSRQTGLITYEQYF.

This sequence joins TRBV19 and TRBJ2-7; D may be TRBD1 (6 bases). The V gene's germline CDR1 is LNHDA and CDR2 SQIVND (reference sequence). Trimming took 4 bases from V and 5 from J, leaving 18 bases between them. The CDR3 covers 15 residues. The CDR3 DNA reads as TGTGCCAGTAGTACGACGACAGGTTCGGATCACGAGCAGTACTTC. Residues: CASSTTTGSDHEQYF.

This clone has only a few counts. The V and J genes are TRBV29-1 and TRBJ2-5, with D maybe TRBD2 (6 bases). Germline CDR1 is SQVTM and CDR2 is ANQGSEA. Trimming cost V 5 bases and J 7 bases, with 14 bases left between them. The CDR3 is 12 amino acids. The CDR3 DNA sequence: TGCAGCGTTCGAGTCGATAGCGGGACCCAGTACTTC. Translated, it gives CSVRVDSGTQYF.

J is TRBJ2-1 and V is TRBV29-1, with 7 positions matching TRBD2. The CDR3 consists of 15 residues. Germline values: CDR1 SQVTM, CDR2 ANQGSEA. The V and J ends lost 0 bases and 3 bases, in that order; junction bases with no gene match: 5. Here the CDR3 reads CSVEEGREDYNEQFF. In nucleotides, the CDR3 is TGCAGCGTTGAAGAAGGACGGGAGGACTACAATGAGCAGTTCTTC.

The genes are TRBV11-2 and TRBJ2-1; no clear D. V lost 0 bases, J lost 7 bases, and 4 bases lay in between. The CDR3 is 12 amino acids. Germline V lookup: CDR1 SGHAT, CDR2 FQNNGV. CDR3 coding DNA: TGTGCCAGCAGCTTAGAGAGGAATGAGCAGTTCTTC. Its translation is CASSLERNEQFF.

Written as DNA, the CDR3 is TGTGCCAGTAGTATACAGATACAAGAGACCCAGTACTTC. Translated: CASSIQIQETQYF. This chain uses TRBV19 with TRBJ2-5; D unclear. Germline V CDR1 and CDR2: LNHDA, SQIVND (reference sequence). The CDR3 runs to 13 residues. Trimming pared 2 bases from V and 2 bases from J, leaving 6 bases between. Using reference TRBV19 and TRBJ2-5 for the parts outside the CDR3, the full variable domain is DGGITQSPKYLFRKEGQNVTLSCEQNLNHDAMYWYRQDPGQGLRLIYYSQIVNDFQKGDIAEGYSVSREKKESFPLTVTSAQKNPTAFYLCASSIQIQETQYFGPGTRLLVL.

The rearrangement joins TRBV9 to TRBJ2-2; 7 nucleotides match TRBD2. CDR1 SGDLS and CDR2 YYNGEE come from the germline V gene. V dropped 3 bases and J dropped 6; count of bases not matched to a gene: 5. This CDR3 region has 14 residues. CDR3 sequence: CASSGDYLAGELFF. The CDR3 bases are TGTGCCAGCAGCGGGGACTACTTAGCCGGGGAGCTGTTTTTT.

This chain joins TRBV4-1 and TRBJ2-3, with no clear D. The CDR3 runs to 14 residues. Trimming left V 0 bases short and J 1 base short, with 5 bases between. In germline, CDR1 is MGHRA, CDR2 YSYEKL. In nucleotides, the CDR3 is TGCGCCAGCAGCCAAGAGGCCGGCACAGATACGCAGTATTTT. It is translated as CASSQEAGTDTQYF.

The V call is TRBV19, the J call TRBJ2-4; 7 positions match TRBD2. The germline V gene has CDR1 LNHDA and CDR2 SQIVND (reference sequence). This CDR3 is 15 amino acids long. Germline trimming cut 5 bases from V and 7 bases from J; bases unmatched to any gene: 11. CDR3 region: CASSWGGEYRNIQYF. In DNA form, the CDR3 reads TGTGCCAGTAGTTGGGGAGGGGAGTATCGGAACATTCAGTACTTC.

The chain carries TRBV28 and TRBJ1-4; D unresolved. The CDR3 spans 12 residues. V shed 6 bases and J shed 10 bases, with 12 bases lying between them. The germline V gene has CDR1 MDHEN and CDR2 SYDVKM. CDR3 coding DNA: TGTGCCAGCAGCCCGGCGTCCCGAAAACTGTTTTTT. It encodes CASSPASRKLFF.

The chain is built from TRBV2 and TRBJ2-1; D gene ambiguous. The CDR3 runs 10 residues. Trimming cost V 8 bases and J 11 bases, with 10 bases left between them. Germline lookup yields CDR1 SNHLY and CDR2 FYNNEI. The DNA for the CDR3 is TGTGCCAGCGGTCAGGTCCAGCAGTTCTTC. It codes for CASGQVQQFF.

The chain employs TRBV19 and TRBJ2-1; 9 nucleotides line up with TRBD1. CDR1 and CDR2 (germline): LNHDA, SQIVND (reference sequence). The CDR3 has 14 residues. V lost 5 bases and J lost 11; bases outside the gene matches: 10. CDR3 sequence: CASSVPGQGPKQFF. CDR3 nucleotide sequence: TGTGCCAGTAGTGTGCCGGGACAGGGACCTAAGCAGTTCTTC.

This chain links TRBV19 with TRBJ2-1; D not certain. Trimming took 6 bases from V and 1 from J, leaving 13 bases between them. CDR1 and CDR2 from the germline V gene are LNHDA and SQIVND (reference sequence). There are 15 residues in the CDR3. The CDR3 region is CASSASTVSYNEQFF. CDR3 bases: TGTGCCAGTAGCGCCAGTACAGTATCCTACAATGAGCAGTTCTTC.

In its sample, this clone was seen many times. The genes are TRBV4-2 and TRBJ2-5; D might be TRBD2 (7 bases). Germline V lookup: CDR1 LGHNA, CDR2 YNFKEQ. Trimming removed 4 bases at V and 5 bases at J, with 20 bases between. This CDR3 spans 16 amino acids. CDR3 sequence reads: CASSPGLAEGGETQYF. The CDR3 bases are TGTGCCAGCAGCCCCGGGCTAGCGGAGGGGGGGGAGACCCAGTACTTC.

The chain links TRBV29-1 to TRBJ2-3; TRBD1 matches 10 bases. The CDR3 has 13 amino acids. CDR1 is SQVTM and CDR2 is ANQGSEA in the germline V gene. The CDR3 here is CSQTGGNTDTQYF. DNA of the CDR3: TGCAGTCAGACAGGGGGCAACACAGATACGCAGTATTTT.

This clone was seen ten or more times. CDR3 loop: CASGPGEASYNEQFF. CDR3 DNA: TGTGCTAGTGGCCCTGGGGAGGCCTCCTACAATGAGCAGTTCTTC. The chain links TRBV12-5 to TRBJ2-1, with D tentatively TRBD2 (6 bases). Per the germline V gene, CDR1 is LGHNT and CDR2 is FRNRAP. The CDR3 consists of 15 residues. V lost 6 bases to trimming and J lost 0 bases, with 12 bases between them.

The CDR3 region is CASSVGPSGSDYGYTF. The CDR3, as DNA: TGTGCCAGCAGCGTAGGCCCGTCGGGTAGTGACTATGGCTACACCTTC. The V gene is TRBV9, the J gene TRBJ1-2; D unclear. Looked up from germline, CDR1 is SGDLS and CDR2 is YYNGEE. The CDR3 length is 16 residues. V dropped 0 bases and J dropped 3 bases, with 15 bases sitting between them. The full variable domain, rest sourced from reference TRBV9 and TRBJ1-2, is DSGVTQTPKHLITATGQRVTLRCSPRSGDLSVYWYQQSLDQGLQFLIQYYNGEERAKGNILERFSAQQFPDLHSELNLSSLELGDSALYFCASSVGPSGSDYGYTFGSGTRLTVV.

A word on this clone: Other DNA sequences in the same sample also yield this CDR3. The V call is TRBV14, the J call TRBJ2-5; D is unresolved. The germline gives CDR1 SGHDN, CDR2 FVKESK. CDR3 length: 11 amino acids. Trimming pared 5 bases from V and 2 bases from J, leaving 3 bases between. CDR3 sequence (DNA): TGTGCCAGCAGCTTTCAAGAGACCCAGTACTTC. Its translation is CASSFQETQYF.

J is TRBJ2-1 and V is TRBV7-3; 7 bases agree with TRBD2. This CDR3 comprises 17 residues. Germline CDR1 and CDR2: SGHTA and FQGTGA. Trimming removed 0 bases from V and 0 bases from J; junction bases left unmatched: 5. CDR3 in amino acids: CASSLTSSGRSYNEQFF. The CDR3 nucleotides read TGTGCCAGCAGCTTAACGTCTAGCGGCCGCTCCTACAATGAGCAGTTCTTC. The entire variable domain, with the rest obtained from reference TRBV7-3 and TRBJ2-1, is as follows: GAGVSQTPSNKVTEKGKYVELRCDPISGHTALYWYRQSLGQGPEFLIYFQGTGAADDSGLPNDRFFAVRPEGSVSTLKIQRTERGDSAVYLCASSLTSSGRSYNEQFFGPGTRLTVL.

The chain recombines TRBV30 with TRBJ1-2, with TRBD1 matching 7 bases. V dropped 3 bases and J dropped 4; count of bases not matched to a gene: 2. CDR1 and CDR2 from the germline V gene are GTSNPN and SVGIG (reference sequence). The length of the CDR3 is 12 residues. DNA of the CDR3: TGTGCCTGGAGACAGGGGACCTATGGCTACACCTTC. The encoded protein is CAWRQGTYGYTF.

Written as DNA, the CDR3 is TGTGCCAGCAGCTTGGCTGGGGGAAGTAGGAACGAGCAGTACTTC. Translation gives CASSLAGGSRNEQYF. The chain uses TRBV5-6 and TRBJ2-7; D is tentatively TRBD1 or TRBD2 (5 bases each). The germline gives CDR1 SGHDT, CDR2 YYEEEE. CDR3 length equals 15 residues. V lost 0 bases, J lost 5 bases, and 15 bases lay in between. Full variable domain (rest looked up from reference TRBV5-6 and TRBJ2-7): DAGVTQSPTHLIKTRGQQVTLRCSPKSGHDTVSWYQQALGQGPQFIFQYYEEEERQRGNFPDRFSGHQFPNYSSELNVNALLLGDSALYLCASSLAGGSRNEQYFGPGTRLTVT.

In its sample, this clone was seen a few times. The chain uses TRBV5-4 and TRBJ2-2; TRBD2 aligns across 11 bases. Germline trimming cut 3 bases from V and 5 bases from J; bases unmatched to any gene: 6. Germline CDR1 reads SGHNT; CDR2 reads YYREEE (reference sequence). This CDR3 is 16 amino acids long. The DNA for the CDR3 is TGTGCCAGCAGCTCTGGGACTAGCGGATCGACCGGGGAGCTGTTTTTT. It translates to CASSSGTSGSTGELFF. The full variable domain, its missing parts supplied by reference TRBV5-4 and TRBJ2-2, is ETGVTQSPTHLIKTRGQQVTLRCSSQSGHNTVSWYQQALGQGPQFIFQYYREEENGRGNFPPRFSGLQFPNYSSELNVNALELDDSALYLCASSSGTSGSTGELFFGEGSRLTVL.

The chain has TRBV10-3 and TRBJ1-1; D remains ambiguous. Per the germline V gene, CDR1 is ENHRY and CDR2 is SYGVKD. The CDR3 covers 14 residues. The V gene lost 3 bases and the J gene lost 3 bases, with 11 bases spanning the gap. CDR3 protein: CAISDREWDTEAFF. The CDR3 bases are TGTGCCATCAGTGACCGGGAATGGGACACTGAAGCTTTCTTT.

This clone was detected only a few times. The chain links TRBV29-1 to TRBJ1-1; unclear D gene. This CDR3 has 12 residues. V was clipped by 4 bases and J by 4 bases, with 10 bases between them. The germline V gene has CDR1 SQVTM and CDR2 ANQGSEA. The CDR3 sequence: CSVVRTGTEAFF. In DNA form, the CDR3 reads TGCAGCGTTGTAAGGACGGGCACTGAAGCTTTCTTT. Complete variable domain (other parts from reference TRBV29-1 and TRBJ1-1): SAVISQKPSRDICQRGTSLTIQCQVDSQVTMMFWYRQQPGQSLTLIATANQGSEATYESGFVIDKFPISRPNLTFSTLTVSNMSPEDSSIYLCSVVRTGTEAFFGQGTRLTVV.

The chain has TRBV5-1 and TRBJ1-2; D is possibly TRBD1 (6 bases). The germline V and J ends were trimmed by 1 base and 4 bases, with 11 bases remaining between them. Germline V gene sequence: CDR1 SGHRS, CDR2 YFSETQ. This CDR3 contains 14 residues. DNA for the CDR3: TGCGCCAGCAGCTTGCAAGGGGGAGGCTATGGCTACACCTTC. It is translated as CASSLQGGGYGYTF.